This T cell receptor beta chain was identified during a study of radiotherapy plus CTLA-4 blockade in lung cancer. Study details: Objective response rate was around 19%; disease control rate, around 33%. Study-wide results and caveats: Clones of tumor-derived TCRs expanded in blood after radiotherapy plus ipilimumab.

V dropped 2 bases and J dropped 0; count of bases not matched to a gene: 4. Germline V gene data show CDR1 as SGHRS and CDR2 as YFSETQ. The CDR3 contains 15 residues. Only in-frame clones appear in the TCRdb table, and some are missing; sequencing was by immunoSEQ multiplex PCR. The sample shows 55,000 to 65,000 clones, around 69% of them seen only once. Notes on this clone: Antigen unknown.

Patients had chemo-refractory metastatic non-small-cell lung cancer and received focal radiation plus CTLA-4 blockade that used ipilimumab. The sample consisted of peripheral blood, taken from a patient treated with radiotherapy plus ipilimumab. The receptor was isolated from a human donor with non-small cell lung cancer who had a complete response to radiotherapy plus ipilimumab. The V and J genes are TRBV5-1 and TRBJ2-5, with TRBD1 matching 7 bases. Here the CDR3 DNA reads TGCGCCAGCAGCTTTCAAGGACAGGACCAAGAGACCCAGTACTTC. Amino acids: CASSFQGQDQETQYF. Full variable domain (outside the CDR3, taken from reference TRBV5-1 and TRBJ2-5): KAGVTQTPRYLIKTRGQQVTLSCSPISGHRSVSWYQQTPGQGLQFLFEYFSETQRNKGNFPGRFSGRQFSNSRSEMNVSTLELGDSALYLCASSFQGQDQETQYFGPGTRLLVL.